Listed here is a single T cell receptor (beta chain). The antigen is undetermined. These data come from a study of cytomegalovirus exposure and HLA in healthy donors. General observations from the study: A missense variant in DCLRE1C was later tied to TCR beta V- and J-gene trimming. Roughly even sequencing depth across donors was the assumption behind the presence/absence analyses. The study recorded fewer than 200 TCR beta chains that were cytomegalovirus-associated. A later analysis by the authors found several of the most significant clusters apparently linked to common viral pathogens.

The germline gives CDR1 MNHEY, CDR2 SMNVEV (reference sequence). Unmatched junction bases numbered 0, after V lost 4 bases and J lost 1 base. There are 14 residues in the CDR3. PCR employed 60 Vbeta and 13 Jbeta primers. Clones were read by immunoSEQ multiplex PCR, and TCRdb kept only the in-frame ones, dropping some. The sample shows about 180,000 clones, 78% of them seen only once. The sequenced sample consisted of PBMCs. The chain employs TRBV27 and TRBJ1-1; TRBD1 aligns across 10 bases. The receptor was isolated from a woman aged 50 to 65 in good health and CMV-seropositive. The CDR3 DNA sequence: TGTGCCAGCAGTTGGGACAGGGGGAACACTGAAGCTTTCTTT. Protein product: CASSWDRGNTEAFF.